The 11 T cell receptor beta chains listed next were all sequenced from one sample in a study of blood T cell repertoires in COVID-19. TCRdb keeps only in-frame clones here, not all; method: immunoSEQ multiplex PCR. Of some 350,000 clones listed, 75% to 90% are singletons. Sequenced: PBMCs or T cells enriched from blood (not recorded which). The receptors here all came from a man younger than 35 who had recovered from COVID-19.

This clone was observed a single time. The chain employs TRBV7-9 and TRBJ2-3; weak D call: TRBD2 (5 bases). The CDR3 is 17 residues long. V gave up 5 bases and J gave up 1 base, with 19 bases separating them. Germline V lookup: CDR1 SEHNR, CDR2 FQNEAQ (reference sequence). CDR3 amino acids: CASSPLWGVSGTDTQYF. For the CDR3, the DNA is TGTGCCAGCAGCCCCCTTTGGGGAGTCAGTGGCACAGATACGCAGTATTTT.

The chain links TRBV28 to TRBJ2-5; 9 positions agree with TRBD1. The germline gives CDR1 MDHEN, CDR2 SYDVKM. This CDR3 spans 13 amino acids. J gave up 7 bases and V 5 bases, and 5 bases lay outside the gene matches. The CDR3 DNA follows: TGTGCCAGCAGTGAAGACAGGGGGGGGACCCAGTACTTC. Translated: CASSEDRGGTQYF.

The chain joins TRBV6-5 to TRBJ1-1; 9 nucleotides align to TRBD1. The CDR3 loop spans 15 amino acids. V lost 11 bases, J lost 0 bases, and 10 bases stayed unmatched. Germline CDR1 MNHEY, CDR2 SVGAGI. CDR3 in amino acids: CAGTRDRAVNTEAFF. The CDR3, as DNA: TGTGCCGGAACCCGGGACAGGGCCGTGAACACTGAAGCTTTCTTT.

The chain links TRBV6-5 to TRBJ1-1; possibly TRBD1 for D (5 bases). Germline assignment: CDR1 MNHEY and CDR2 SVGAGI. This CDR3 comprises 15 residues. Deletions cut 8 bases from V and 4 bases from J, with 20 bases between. CDR3 loop: CASCTGVLMGTEAFF. The CDR3 DNA follows: TGTGCCAGCTGCACGGGGGTGCTGATGGGCACTGAAGCTTTCTTT.

The chain carries TRBV6-5 and TRBJ2-2; the match to TRBD1 covers 7 bases. The CDR3 is 15 residues long. J gave up 0 bases and V 7 bases, and 5 bases lay outside the gene matches. Germline values: CDR1 MNHEY, CDR2 SVGAGI. CDR3 in amino acids: CASKETGTNTGELFF. The DNA of the CDR3 is TGTGCCAGCAAAGAGACAGGGACGAACACCGGGGAGCTGTTTTTT.

This clone occurred a few times. V gene TRBV28 combines with J gene TRBJ2-3; 16 bases match TRBD2. V was clipped by 6 bases and J by 3 bases; unmatched bases: 9. CDR1 is MDHEN, CDR2 SYDVKM, per germline. This CDR3 has 18 residues. The CDR3 bases are TGTGCCAGCAGCCCTCTGCCGGGACTAGCGGGAGGGACAGATACGCAGTATTTT. Translation: CASSPLPGLAGGTDTQYF.

The rearrangement joins TRBV7-2 to TRBJ1-1; D gene unclear. V was shortened by 5 bases and J by 0 bases, with 16 bases between the two germline ends. The CDR3 consists of 16 residues. The V gene's germline CDR1 is SGHTA and CDR2 FQGNSA. CDR3 DNA sequence: TGTGCCAGCAGCCTAAATTTTCCAGGCATGAACACTGAAGCTTTCTTT. It encodes CASSLNFPGMNTEAFF.

This clone was detected many times. This chain connects TRBV25-1 to TRBJ2-7, with 7 nucleotides matching TRBD1. The CDR3 loop spans 14 amino acids. V was pared by 7 bases and J by 3 bases, with 9 bases of the junction left unmatched. Germline CDR1 MGHDK, CDR2 SYGVNS. CDR3 region: CASTSTGKNYEQYF. In DNA, the CDR3 is TGTGCCAGCACCTCGACAGGGAAAAACTACGAGCAGTACTTC.

This sequence joins TRBV2 and TRBJ1-3, with a possible D match to TRBD1 (6 bases). This CDR3 spans 15 amino acids. The germline V gene has CDR1 SNHLY and CDR2 FYNNEI. The V end was cut by 7 bases, the J end by 0 bases, with 13 bases between. CDR3 sequence (DNA): TGTGCCAGCACTGGGACGGGACACTCTGGAAACACCATATATTTT. This translates into CASTGTGHSGNTIYF.

This chain connects TRBV28 to TRBJ2-1; TRBD1 might be the D (6 bases). Germline-derived CDR1 and CDR2 are MDHEN and SYDVKM. Trimming left V 3 bases short and J 3 bases short, with 9 bases between. The CDR3 totals 14 residues. The CDR3 DNA is TGTGCCAGCAGTTTCGGGACACACTACAATGAGCAGTTCTTC. This codes for CASSFGTHYNEQFF. Full variable domain (missing parts from reference TRBV28 and TRBJ2-1): DVKVTQSSRYLVKRTGEKVFLECVQDMDHENMFWYRQDPGLGLRLIYFSYDVKMKEKGDIPEGYSVSREKKERFSLILESASTNQTSMYLCASSFGTHYNEQFFGPGTRLTVL.

This clone was found once. The rearrangement uses TRBV6-5 and TRBJ1-6; 7 bases align to TRBD1. The germline gives CDR1 MNHEY, CDR2 SVGAGI. The trim removed 5 bases at V and 9 bases at J, leaving 7 bases unmatched. The CDR3 consists of 14 residues. The CDR3 loop reads CASSQTGNSSPLHF. The DNA of the CDR3 is TGTGCCAGCAGTCAGACAGGGAATAGTTCACCCCTCCACTTT.